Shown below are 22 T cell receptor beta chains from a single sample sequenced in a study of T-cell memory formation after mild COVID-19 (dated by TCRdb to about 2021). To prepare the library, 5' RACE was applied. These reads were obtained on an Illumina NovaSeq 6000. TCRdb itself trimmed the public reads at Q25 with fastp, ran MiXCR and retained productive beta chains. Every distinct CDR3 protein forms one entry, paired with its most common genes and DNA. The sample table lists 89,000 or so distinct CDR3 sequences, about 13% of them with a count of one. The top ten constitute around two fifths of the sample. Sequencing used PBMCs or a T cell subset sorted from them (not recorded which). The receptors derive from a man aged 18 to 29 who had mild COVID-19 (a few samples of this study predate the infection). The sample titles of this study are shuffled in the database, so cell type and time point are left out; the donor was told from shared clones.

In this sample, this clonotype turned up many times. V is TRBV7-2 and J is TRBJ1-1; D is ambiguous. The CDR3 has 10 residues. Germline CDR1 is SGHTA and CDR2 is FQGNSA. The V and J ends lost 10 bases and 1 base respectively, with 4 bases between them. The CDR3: CATGNTEAFF. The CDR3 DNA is TGTGCCACAGGGAACACTGAAGCTTTCTTT.

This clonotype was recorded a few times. This CDR3 is CASSVVAGGPFGELFF. The CDR3 DNA sequence: TGTGCCAGCAGTGTCGTAGCGGGGGGGCCCTTCGGGGAGCTGTTTTTT. The chain is built from TRBV2 and TRBJ2-2; 11 positions match TRBD2. The J segment lost 7 bases and the V segment lost 4 bases, leaving 8 bases of the junction unmatched. This CDR3 has 16 residues. The V gene's germline CDR1 is SNHLY and CDR2 FYNNEI. The entire variable domain, with the rest obtained from reference TRBV2 and TRBJ2-2, is as follows: EPEVTQTPSHQVTQMGQEVILRCVPISNHLYFYWYRQILGQKVEFLVSFYNNEISEKSEIFDDQFSVERPDGSNFTLKIRSTKLEDSAMYFCASSVVAGGPFGELFFGEGSRLTVL.

CDR3 DNA sequence: TGTGCCAGCAGCTTGACCCTTGGGAACACTGAAGCTTTCTTT. This codes for CASSLTLGNTEAFF. The chain employs TRBV7-6 and TRBJ1-1; D unclear. The CDR3 is 14 amino acids. CDR1 is SGHVS, CDR2 FNYEAQ, per germline. Trimming removed 3 bases at V and 1 base at J, with 9 bases between.

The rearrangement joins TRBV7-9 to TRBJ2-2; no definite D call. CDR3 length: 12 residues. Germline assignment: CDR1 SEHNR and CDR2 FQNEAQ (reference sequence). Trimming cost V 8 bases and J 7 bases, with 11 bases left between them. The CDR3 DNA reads TGTGCCAGCCACCCCCCTTACGGGGAGCTGTTTTTT. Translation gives CASHPPYGELFF.

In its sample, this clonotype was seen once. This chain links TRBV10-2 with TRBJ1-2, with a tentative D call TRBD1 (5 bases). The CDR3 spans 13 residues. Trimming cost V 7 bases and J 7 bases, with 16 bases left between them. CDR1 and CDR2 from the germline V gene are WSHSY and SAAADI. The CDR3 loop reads CASMQAGGIGYTF. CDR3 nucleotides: TGCGCCAGCATGCAGGCGGGGGGTATTGGCTACACCTTC.

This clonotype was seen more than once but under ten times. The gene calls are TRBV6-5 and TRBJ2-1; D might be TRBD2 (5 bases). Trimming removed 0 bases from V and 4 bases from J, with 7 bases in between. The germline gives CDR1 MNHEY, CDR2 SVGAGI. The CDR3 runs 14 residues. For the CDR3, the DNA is TGTGCCAGCAGTTACTCCACTAGGTACAATGAGCAGTTCTTC. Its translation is CASSYSTRYNEQFF.

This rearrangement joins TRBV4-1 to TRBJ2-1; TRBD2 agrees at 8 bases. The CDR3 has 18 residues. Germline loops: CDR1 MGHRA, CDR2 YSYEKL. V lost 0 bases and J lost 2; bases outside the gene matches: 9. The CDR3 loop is CASSQDGIGGGPYNEQFF. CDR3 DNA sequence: TGCGCCAGCAGCCAAGATGGGATCGGGGGGGGTCCCTACAATGAGCAGTTCTTC.

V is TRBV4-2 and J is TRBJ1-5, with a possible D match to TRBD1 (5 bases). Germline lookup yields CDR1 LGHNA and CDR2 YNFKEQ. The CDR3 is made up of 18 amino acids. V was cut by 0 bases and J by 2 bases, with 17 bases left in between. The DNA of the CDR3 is TGTGCCAGCAGCCAAGATTATATGGAGACAGAAGGCAATCAGCCCCAGCATTTT. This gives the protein CASSQDYMETEGNQPQHF.

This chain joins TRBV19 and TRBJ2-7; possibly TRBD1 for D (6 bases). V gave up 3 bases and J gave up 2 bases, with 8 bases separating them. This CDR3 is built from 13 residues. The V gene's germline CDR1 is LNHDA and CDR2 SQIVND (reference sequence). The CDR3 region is CASSITGPYEQYF. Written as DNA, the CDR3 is TGTGCCAGTAGTATTACAGGGCCCTACGAGCAGTACTTC.

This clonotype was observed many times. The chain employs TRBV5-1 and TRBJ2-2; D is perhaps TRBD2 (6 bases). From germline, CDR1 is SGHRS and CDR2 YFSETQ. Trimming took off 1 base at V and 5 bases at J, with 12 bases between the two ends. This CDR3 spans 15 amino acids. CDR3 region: CASSLLASETGELFF. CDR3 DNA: TGCGCCAGCAGCTTGCTGGCTAGCGAGACCGGGGAGCTGTTTTTT.

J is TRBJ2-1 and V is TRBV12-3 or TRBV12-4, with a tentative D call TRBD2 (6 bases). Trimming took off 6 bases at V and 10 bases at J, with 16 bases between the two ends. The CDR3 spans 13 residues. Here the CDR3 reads CASRLPGGDEQFF. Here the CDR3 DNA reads TGTGCCAGCAGATTACCAGGCGGGGACGAGCAGTTCTTC.

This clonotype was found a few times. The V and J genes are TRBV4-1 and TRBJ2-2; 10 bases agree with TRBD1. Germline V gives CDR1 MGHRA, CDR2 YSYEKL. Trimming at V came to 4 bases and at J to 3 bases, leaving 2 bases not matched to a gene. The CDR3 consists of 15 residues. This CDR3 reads CASSPDRGHTGELFF. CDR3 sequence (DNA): TGCGCCAGCAGCCCTGACAGGGGGCACACCGGGGAGCTGTTTTTT.

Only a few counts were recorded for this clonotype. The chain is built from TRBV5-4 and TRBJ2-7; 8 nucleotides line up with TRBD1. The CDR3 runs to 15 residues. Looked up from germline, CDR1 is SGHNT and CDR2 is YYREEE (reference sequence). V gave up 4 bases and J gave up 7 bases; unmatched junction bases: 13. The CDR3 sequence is CASSILGTGLGEQYV. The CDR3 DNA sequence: TGTGCCAGCAGCATACTCGGGACAGGTCTTGGGGAGCAGTACGTC.

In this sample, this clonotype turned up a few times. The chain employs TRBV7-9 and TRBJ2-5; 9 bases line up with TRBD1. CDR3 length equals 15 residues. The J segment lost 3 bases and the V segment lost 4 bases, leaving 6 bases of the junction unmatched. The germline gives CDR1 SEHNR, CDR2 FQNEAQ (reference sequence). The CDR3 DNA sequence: TGTGCCAGCAGCTGGACGAGGACAGGGGAAGAGACCCAGTACTTC. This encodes CASSWTRTGEETQYF.

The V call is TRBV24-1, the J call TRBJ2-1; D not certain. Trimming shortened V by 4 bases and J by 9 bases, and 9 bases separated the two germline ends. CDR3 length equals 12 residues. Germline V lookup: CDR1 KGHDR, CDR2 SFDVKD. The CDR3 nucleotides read TGTGCCACCAGTGACTCAGGACCTGAGCAGTTCTTC. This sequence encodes CATSDSGPEQFF.

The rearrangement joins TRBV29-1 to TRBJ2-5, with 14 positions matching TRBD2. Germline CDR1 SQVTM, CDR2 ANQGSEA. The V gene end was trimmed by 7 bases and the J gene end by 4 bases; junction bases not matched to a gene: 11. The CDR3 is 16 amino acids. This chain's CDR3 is CSAYKGLAGDPETQYF. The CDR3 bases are TGCAGCGCTTACAAGGGACTAGCGGGGGACCCAGAGACCCAGTACTTC.

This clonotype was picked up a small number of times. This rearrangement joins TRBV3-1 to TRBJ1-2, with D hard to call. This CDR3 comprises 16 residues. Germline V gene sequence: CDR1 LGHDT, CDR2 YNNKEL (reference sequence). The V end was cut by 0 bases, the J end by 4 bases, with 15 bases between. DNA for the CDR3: TGTGCCAGCAGCCAAGATCCCCAGGTGGGGATCTATGGCTACACCTTC. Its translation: CASSQDPQVGIYGYTF. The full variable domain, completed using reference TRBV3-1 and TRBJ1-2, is DTAVSQTPKYLVTQMGNDKSIKCEQNLGHDTMYWYKQDSKKFLKIMFSYNNKELIINETVPNRFSPKSPDKAHLNLHINSLELGDSAVYFCASSQDPQVGIYGYTFGSGTRLTVV.

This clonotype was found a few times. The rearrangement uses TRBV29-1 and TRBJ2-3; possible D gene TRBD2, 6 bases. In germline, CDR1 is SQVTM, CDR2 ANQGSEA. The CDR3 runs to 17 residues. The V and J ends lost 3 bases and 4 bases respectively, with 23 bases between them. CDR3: CSVENPQGGGVPDTQYF. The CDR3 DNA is TGCAGCGTTGAGAACCCGCAGGGCGGAGGGGTTCCAGATACGCAGTATTTT.

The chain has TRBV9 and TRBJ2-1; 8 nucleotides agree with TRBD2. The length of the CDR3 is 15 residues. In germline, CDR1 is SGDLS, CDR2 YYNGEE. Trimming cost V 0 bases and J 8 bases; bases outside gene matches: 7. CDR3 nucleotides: TGTGCCAGCAGCGTAGGCGGGGGGCTGGCCGATGAGCAGTTCTTC. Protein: CASSVGGGLADEQFF. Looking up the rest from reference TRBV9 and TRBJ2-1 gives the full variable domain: DSGVTQTPKHLITATGQRVTLRCSPRSGDLSVYWYQQSLDQGLQFLIQYYNGEERAKGNILERFSAQQFPDLHSELNLSSLELGDSALYFCASSVGGGLADEQFFGPGTRLTVL.

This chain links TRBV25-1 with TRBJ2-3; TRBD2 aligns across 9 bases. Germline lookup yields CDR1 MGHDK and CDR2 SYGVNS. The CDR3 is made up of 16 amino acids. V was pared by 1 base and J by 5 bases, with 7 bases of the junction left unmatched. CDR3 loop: CASSELGGGAKDTQYF. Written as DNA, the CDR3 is TGTGCCAGCAGTGAATTAGGCGGGGGGGCAAAAGATACGCAGTATTTT.

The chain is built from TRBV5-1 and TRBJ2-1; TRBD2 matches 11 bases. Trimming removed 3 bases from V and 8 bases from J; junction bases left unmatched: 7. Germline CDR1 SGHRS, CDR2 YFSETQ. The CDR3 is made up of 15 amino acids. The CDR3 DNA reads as TGCGCCAGCAGCTCCAGGGGACTAGCGGCTTATGAGCAGTTCTTC. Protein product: CASSSRGLAAYEQFF.

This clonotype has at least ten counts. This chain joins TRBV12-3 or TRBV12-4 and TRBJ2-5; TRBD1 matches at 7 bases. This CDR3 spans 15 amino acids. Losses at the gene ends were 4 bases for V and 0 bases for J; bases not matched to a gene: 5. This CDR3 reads CASSYRGRYQETQYF. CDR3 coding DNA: TGTGCCAGCAGTTACAGGGGAAGGTACCAAGAGACCCAGTACTTC.